This record covers a single T cell receptor beta chain. The authors drew approximately 9 milliliters of peripheral blood from each donor. No fewer than 6 million PBMCs went into each sample. The data originate from a study of blood T cells in healthy people across ages. Trimming removed 6 bases at V and 4 bases at J, with 22 bases between. Germline V gives CDR1 SGHKS, CDR2 YYEKEE (reference sequence). The CDR3 contains 16 residues. For the second PCR, which ran for 7 to 11 cycles, a sample-barcoded 5' primer and a J-beta primer mix were used. From the 5' RACE reads, TCRdb called clonotypes with MiXCR, one entry per CDR3 protein. The profile shows about 900,000 distinct CDR3 sequences, 45% to 50% of them singletons.

The gene calls are TRBV5-5 and TRBJ1-1; maybe TRBD1 (6 bases). Sequencing was performed on blood. This receptor was identified in a man aged 25 to 40 in good health. This CDR3 reads CASTLGPTGLGTEAFF. The DNA of the CDR3 is TGTGCCAGCACCCTGGGGCCAACAGGGTTGGGCACTGAAGCTTTCTTT.